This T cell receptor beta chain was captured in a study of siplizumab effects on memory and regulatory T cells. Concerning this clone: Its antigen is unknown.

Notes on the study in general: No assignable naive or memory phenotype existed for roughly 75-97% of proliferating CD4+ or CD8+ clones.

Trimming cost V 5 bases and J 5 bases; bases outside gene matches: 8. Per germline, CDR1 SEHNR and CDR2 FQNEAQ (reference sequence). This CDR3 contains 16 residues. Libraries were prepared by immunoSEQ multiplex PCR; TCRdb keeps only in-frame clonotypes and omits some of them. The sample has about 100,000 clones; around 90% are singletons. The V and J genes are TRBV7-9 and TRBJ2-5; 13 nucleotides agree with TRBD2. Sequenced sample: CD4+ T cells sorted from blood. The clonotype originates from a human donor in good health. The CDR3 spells CASSPGLAGARETQYF. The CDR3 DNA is TGTGCCAGCAGCCCTGGACTAGCGGGGGCCCGGGAGACCCAGTACTTC.